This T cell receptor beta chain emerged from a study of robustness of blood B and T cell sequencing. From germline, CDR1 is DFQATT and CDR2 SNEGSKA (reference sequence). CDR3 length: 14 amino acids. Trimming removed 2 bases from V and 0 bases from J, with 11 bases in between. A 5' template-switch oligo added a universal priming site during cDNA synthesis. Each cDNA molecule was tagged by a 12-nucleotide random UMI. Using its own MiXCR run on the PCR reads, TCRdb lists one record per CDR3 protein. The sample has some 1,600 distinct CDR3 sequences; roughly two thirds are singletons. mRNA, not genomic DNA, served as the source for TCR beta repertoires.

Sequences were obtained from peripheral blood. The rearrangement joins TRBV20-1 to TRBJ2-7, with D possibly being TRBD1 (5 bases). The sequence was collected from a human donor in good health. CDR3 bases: TGCAGTGCTAGACCGCAGGGAAGCTCCTACGAGCAGTACTTC. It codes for CSARPQGSSYEQYF.